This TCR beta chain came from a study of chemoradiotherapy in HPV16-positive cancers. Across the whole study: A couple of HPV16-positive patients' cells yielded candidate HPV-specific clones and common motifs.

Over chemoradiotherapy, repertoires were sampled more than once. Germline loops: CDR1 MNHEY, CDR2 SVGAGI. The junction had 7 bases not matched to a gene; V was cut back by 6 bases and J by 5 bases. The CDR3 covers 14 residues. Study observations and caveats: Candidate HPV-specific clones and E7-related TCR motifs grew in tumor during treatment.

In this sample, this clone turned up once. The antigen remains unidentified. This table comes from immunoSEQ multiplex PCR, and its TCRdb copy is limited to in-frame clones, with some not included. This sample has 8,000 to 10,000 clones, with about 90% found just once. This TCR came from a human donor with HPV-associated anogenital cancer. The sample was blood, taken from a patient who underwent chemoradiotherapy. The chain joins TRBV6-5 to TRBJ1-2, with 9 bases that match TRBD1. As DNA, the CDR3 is TGTGCCAGCAGATACAGGGGGCAGGGGTATGGCTACACCTTC. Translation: CASRYRGQGYGYTF.